The 32 T cell receptor beta chains reported below all come from one sample, sequenced in a study of blood T cell repertoires in COVID-19. Profiling relied on immunoSEQ multiplex PCR, and the TCRdb table lists in-frame clones only, not all of them. The sample shows 120,000 to 150,000 clones, 65% to 85% of them seen only once. What was sequenced was peripheral blood. All receptors derive from a young man with COVID-19, enrolled during active disease.

The rearrangement uses TRBV6-6 and TRBJ2-7; possibly TRBD2 for D (5 bases). CDR1 MNHNY and CDR2 SVGAGI come from the germline V gene (reference sequence). The V end lost 0 bases, the J end lost 3 bases, and 15 bases lay between the germline ends. The CDR3 sequence is 16 residues long. The CDR3 nucleotides read TGTGCCAGCAGTTACTCGATTGGCCGGGGAGTCTACGAGCAGTACTTC. This translates into CASSYSIGRGVYEQYF.

This chain uses TRBV5-6 with TRBJ2-7; a possible D gene is TRBD2 (6 bases). The germline V gene has CDR1 SGHDT and CDR2 YYEEEE. V lost 0 bases and J 2 bases, leaving 18 bases between the germline ends. This CDR3 region has 17 residues. Here the CDR3 DNA reads TGTGCCAGCAGCTTGGCTGACGGCGGGACCTATACCTACGAGCAGTACTTC. The encoded protein is CASSLADGGTYTYEQYF. The whole variable domain, filled in from reference TRBV5-6 and TRBJ2-7, reads DAGVTQSPTHLIKTRGQQVTLRCSPKSGHDTVSWYQQALGQGPQFIFQYYEEEERQRGNFPDRFSGHQFPNYSSELNVNALLLGDSALYLCASSLADGGTYTYEQYFGPGTRLTVT.

This chain connects TRBV7-9 to TRBJ2-1, with a tentative D call TRBD2 (5 bases). Germline CDR1 and CDR2: SEHNR and FQNEAQ (reference sequence). CDR3 length equals 16 residues. Trimming pared 3 bases from V and 0 bases from J, leaving 12 bases between. The CDR3 loop reads CASSLAYGDSYNEQFF. CDR3 coding DNA: TGTGCCAGCAGCTTGGCTTACGGGGACTCCTACAATGAGCAGTTCTTC.

The chain employs TRBV19 and TRBJ1-2; 10 bases line up with TRBD1. Unmatched junction bases numbered 12, after V lost 5 bases and J lost 6 bases. This CDR3 spans 16 amino acids. CDR1 is LNHDA, CDR2 SQIVND, per germline (reference sequence). The CDR3 spells CASSPGQGKGVDGYTF. For the CDR3, the DNA is TGTGCCAGTAGTCCGGGACAGGGGAAGGGTGTAGATGGCTACACCTTC.

The gene calls are TRBV30 and TRBJ1-2; D might be TRBD1 (5 bases). Germline CDR1 reads GTSNPN; CDR2 reads SVGIG (reference sequence). The CDR3 extends over 13 amino acids. Trimming pared 0 bases from V and 7 bases from J, leaving 12 bases between. The CDR3 bases are TGTGCCTGGAGTGTAAGCAGGGTTGGTGGCTACACCTTC. Residues: CAWSVSRVGGYTF.

This chain connects TRBV9 to TRBJ2-1; TRBD2 agrees at 7 bases. Germline V gene data show CDR1 as SGDLS and CDR2 as YYNGEE. The V gene end was trimmed by 4 bases and the J gene end by 4 bases; junction bases not matched to a gene: 14. This CDR3 is built from 17 residues. The CDR3 loop reads CASSTREESGEYNEQFF. CDR3 nucleotide sequence: TGTGCCAGCAGCACCCGGGAGGAGAGCGGGGAGTACAATGAGCAGTTCTTC.

The chain has TRBV28 and TRBJ2-1; 12 bases align to TRBD2. This CDR3 contains 18 residues. Trimming cost V 8 bases and J 4 bases; bases outside gene matches: 15. Germline values: CDR1 MDHEN, CDR2 SYDVKM. CDR3 nucleotide sequence: TGTGCCAGCTCCGGGGTGGCTAGCGGGAGGGCCCCATACAATGAGCAGTTCTTC. Encoded protein: CASSGVASGRAPYNEQFF.

The rearrangement joins TRBV11-2 to TRBJ1-6; possible D gene TRBD1, 5 bases. Germline values: CDR1 SGHAT, CDR2 FQNNGV. CDR3 length: 15 residues. The V and J ends lost 1 base and 10 bases respectively, with 14 bases between them. The CDR3 loop reads CASSLVRGLGSPLHF. The CDR3 DNA reads as TGTGCCAGCAGCTTAGTTCGGGGGTTGGGGTCACCCCTCCACTTT.

This clone occurred once. The chain couples TRBV10-3 to TRBJ2-3; 8 bases align to TRBD2. The CDR3 loop spans 17 amino acids. In germline, CDR1 is ENHRY, CDR2 SYGVKD. J gave up 0 bases and V 2 bases, and 7 bases lay outside the gene matches. The CDR3 DNA reads as TGTGCCATCAGTGAGCCCGAACTAGCGGATAGCACAGATACGCAGTATTTT. The encoded protein is CAISEPELADSTDTQYF.

The rearrangement uses TRBV5-5 and TRBJ2-1, with TRBD2 as a possible D gene (6 bases). The V and J ends lost 5 bases and 4 bases respectively, with 16 bases between them. The germline CDR1 and CDR2 sequences are SGHKS and YYEKEE (reference sequence). This CDR3 contains 15 residues. CDR3 in amino acids: CASSSAGTLYNEQFF. CDR3 in DNA: TGTGCCAGCAGTTCTGCCGGGACTCTATACAATGAGCAGTTCTTC.

This sequence joins TRBV27 and TRBJ2-1; D may be TRBD2 (6 bases). V lost 3 bases and J 4 bases, leaving 16 bases between the germline ends. CDR1 is MNHEY and CDR2 is SMNVEV in the germline V gene (reference sequence). The CDR3 sequence is 16 residues long. CDR3 DNA: TGTGCCAGCAGTTTTTCTCCGTTAGCGGATTACAATGAGCAGTTCTTC. It codes for CASSFSPLADYNEQFF.

This chain joins TRBV9 and TRBJ2-5, with a possible D match to TRBD2 (5 bases). With 4 bases removed from V and 1 base from J, the gap between germline ends came to 8 bases. Per germline, CDR1 SGDLS and CDR2 YYNGEE. The CDR3 is 13 residues long. The CDR3 DNA sequence: TGTGCCAGCAGCTACGGGGTCCAAGAGACCCAGTACTTC. Protein product: CASSYGVQETQYF.

The J gene is TRBJ2-3, the V gene TRBV9; TRBD1 agrees at 8 bases. V was clipped by 1 base and J by 4 bases; unmatched bases: 2. The CDR3 runs to 14 residues. The germline V gene has CDR1 SGDLS and CDR2 YYNGEE. CDR3 loop: CASSVIQGADTQYF. Here the CDR3 DNA reads TGTGCCAGCAGCGTAATACAGGGGGCAGATACGCAGTATTTT. The full variable domain, its missing parts supplied by reference TRBV9 and TRBJ2-3, is DSGVTQTPKHLITATGQRVTLRCSPRSGDLSVYWYQQSLDQGLQFLIQYYNGEERAKGNILERFSAQQFPDLHSELNLSSLELGDSALYFCASSVIQGADTQYFGPGTRLTVL.

The chain employs TRBV5-1 and TRBJ2-1, with D maybe TRBD2 (5 bases). V lost 5 bases and J 6 bases, leaving 18 bases between the germline ends. Germline lookup yields CDR1 SGHRS and CDR2 YFSETQ. This CDR3 region has 15 residues. CDR3 region: CASRRAASNFNEQFF. The CDR3 DNA is TGCGCCAGCAGGAGGGCCGCATCGAACTTCAATGAGCAGTTCTTC.

The chain combines TRBV6-5 with TRBJ2-7; TRBD1 agrees at 7 bases. There are 12 residues in the CDR3. Germline V gene lookup returns CDR1 MNHEY and CDR2 SVGAGI. The junction had 4 bases not matched to a gene; V was cut back by 6 bases and J by 5 bases. This chain's CDR3 is CASRTGKDEQYF. In DNA form, the CDR3 reads TGTGCCAGCAGGACAGGGAAAGACGAGCAGTACTTC.

This rearrangement joins TRBV25-1 to TRBJ1-5; tentative D call: TRBD1 (6 bases). The CDR3 loop spans 14 amino acids. Looked up from germline, CDR1 is MGHDK and CDR2 is SYGVNS. Trimming removed 8 bases at V and 5 bases at J, with 16 bases between. CDR3: CASEPRDTDQPQHF. DNA for the CDR3: TGTGCCAGCGAACCCCGGGACACAGATCAGCCCCAGCATTTT.

The chain has TRBV28 and TRBJ1-5, with 9 bases identical to TRBD1. This CDR3 is built from 15 residues. J was trimmed by 8 bases and V by 2 bases; bases with no gene match: 7. Germline CDR1 and CDR2: MDHEN and SYDVKM. The CDR3 DNA reads TGTGCCAGCAGTTTAGACAGGGGGGAGGTCAAGCCCCAGCATTTT. This encodes CASSLDRGEVKPQHF.

The genes are TRBV10-3 and TRBJ2-3; a possible D gene is TRBD1 (6 bases). V lost 10 bases to trimming and J lost 1 base, with 9 bases between them. CDR3 size: 12 residues. Looked up from germline, CDR1 is ENHRY and CDR2 is SYGVKD. The CDR3 coding sequence is TGTGCCACATGGACAGGCACAGATACGCAGTATTTT. It specifies CATWTGTDTQYF.

The count of this clone is one. V is TRBV14 and J is TRBJ2-7, with TRBD2 matching 11 bases. The CDR3 consists of 16 residues. V shed 4 bases, J shed 0 bases, and the junction held 5 bases outside the gene matches. Germline-derived CDR1 and CDR2 are SGHDN and FVKESK. The CDR3 here is CASSRPTSGSSYEQYF. The CDR3 nucleotides are TGTGCCAGCAGCCGACCCACTAGCGGGAGCTCCTACGAGCAGTACTTC.

The chain joins TRBV27 to TRBJ1-6, with TRBD1 identical over 10 bases. Germline lookup yields CDR1 MNHEY and CDR2 SMNVEV (reference sequence). The CDR3 is 14 residues long. V lost 5 bases and J lost 10; bases outside the gene matches: 5. CDR3 bases: TGTGCCAGCAGTCTCGGGACAGGGGAATCACCCCTCCACTTT. Its translation is CASSLGTGESPLHF.

This rearrangement joins TRBV7-2 to TRBJ2-7, with 12 positions matching TRBD1. Germline CDR1 is SGHTA and CDR2 is FQGNSA. The CDR3 is made up of 15 amino acids. The J segment lost 7 bases and the V segment lost 1 base, leaving 5 bases of the junction unmatched. CDR3 amino acids: CASSLEGTGGREQYF. The CDR3 bases are TGTGCCAGCAGCTTAGAAGGGACAGGGGGCCGAGAGCAGTACTTC.

The chain employs TRBV7-2 and TRBJ2-1, with a weak D call TRBD2 (6 bases). V was pared by 0 bases and J by 0 bases, with 12 bases between. The CDR3 length is 17 residues. The V gene's germline CDR1 is SGHTA and CDR2 FQGNSA. The CDR3 here is CASSLAGGLRSYNEQFF. The CDR3 region has the DNA TGTGCCAGCAGCTTAGCGGGAGGCCTGCGCTCCTACAATGAGCAGTTCTTC.

The rearrangement links TRBV7-8 to TRBJ2-3, with TRBD2 matching 9 bases. Germline values: CDR1 SGHVS, CDR2 FQNEAQ. The CDR3 is 12 amino acids. V lost 5 bases and J lost 10; bases outside the gene matches: 4. The CDR3 protein is CASSQLAGPQYF. In DNA, the CDR3 is TGTGCCAGCAGCCAGCTAGCGGGGCCGCAGTATTTT.

This sequence joins TRBV2 and TRBJ2-7; a possible D gene is TRBD1 (6 bases). Germline V lookup: CDR1 SNHLY, CDR2 FYNNEI. This CDR3 region has 13 residues. Trimming pared 3 bases from V and 4 bases from J, leaving 10 bases between. The CDR3 DNA sequence: TGTGCCAGCAGTGATCAGGGGAAGTACGAGCAGTACTTC. The encoded protein is CASSDQGKYEQYF. Filled out from reference TRBV2 and TRBJ2-7, the complete variable domain reads EPEVTQTPSHQVTQMGQEVILRCVPISNHLYFYWYRQILGQKVEFLVSFYNNEISEKSEIFDDQFSVERPDGSNFTLKIRSTKLEDSAMYFCASSDQGKYEQYFGPGTRLTVT.

This clone has just one count. An end of the junction differs from the germline gene, which may be a read error. This chain connects TRBV28 to TRBJ2-5; 15 positions match TRBD2. The CDR3 contains 16 residues. Per the germline V gene, CDR1 is MDHEN and CDR2 is SYDVKM. The CDR3 region has the DNA TGTGCCAGCAGCCTGGGACTAGCGGGAGGCCAAGGGACCCAGTACTTC. Encoded protein: CASSLGLAGGQGTQYF.

With respect to this clone: The junction and the germline gene differ at one end; a read error may be behind it. This sequence joins TRBV7-7 and TRBJ2-1, with D perhaps TRBD2 (6 bases). The germline V gene has CDR1 SSHAT and CDR2 FNYEAQ (reference sequence). The CDR3 loop spans 12 amino acids. The CDR3 nucleotides read TGTGCTAGCAGGCCGGGGGTCGGGGAGCAGTTCTTC. Its protein is CASRPGVGEQFF.

V gene TRBV7-2 combines with J gene TRBJ2-7, with 7 bases identical to TRBD2. V lost 5 bases and J lost 6; bases outside the gene matches: 10. From germline, CDR1 is SGHTA and CDR2 FQGNSA. This CDR3 comprises 14 residues. CDR3 nucleotides: TGTGCCAGCAGCCCTACTAGCGTCTCTGGCGAGCAGTACTTC. Translation: CASSPTSVSGEQYF. Full variable domain (remainder filled in from reference TRBV7-2 and TRBJ2-7): GAGVSQSPSNKVTEKGKDVELRCDPISGHTALYWYRQSLGQGLEFLIYFQGNSAPDKSGLPSDRFSAERTGGSVSTLTIQRTQQEDSAVYLCASSPTSVSGEQYFGPGTRLTVT.

The chain links TRBV6-2 or TRBV6-3 to TRBJ2-3, with 9 bases fitting TRBD2. Germline V lookup: CDR1 MNHEY, CDR2 SVGEGT. The length of the CDR3 is 16 residues. V was clipped by 6 bases and J by 3 bases; unmatched bases: 10. For the CDR3, the DNA is TGTGCCAGCAGCCCAAGTGGCGGGAGGGCGACAGATACGCAGTATTTT. Translation gives CASSPSGGRATDTQYF.

The chain combines TRBV7-2 with TRBJ2-4; 7 bases match TRBD2. Germline V gene lookup returns CDR1 SGHTA and CDR2 FQGNSA. This CDR3 comprises 12 residues. Germline trimming cut 4 bases from V and 12 bases from J; bases unmatched to any gene: 6. DNA of the CDR3: TGTGCCAGCAGCTCGGAGGGAGGGACTCAGTACTTC. This codes for CASSSEGGTQYF.

The V call is TRBV10-1, the J call TRBJ2-1; TRBD2 matches at 8 bases. V trimming: 4 bases; J trimming: 0 bases; junction bases outside the gene matches: 5. The CDR3 consists of 16 residues. Germline CDR1 WNHNN, CDR2 SYGVQD (reference sequence). DNA of the CDR3: TGCGCCAGCAGTGCGGACAGCGGGAGCTCCTACAATGAGCAGTTCTTC. This gives the protein CASSADSGSSYNEQFF.

The rearrangement links TRBV6-2 or TRBV6-3 to TRBJ2-7; D is perhaps TRBD1 (5 bases). Trimming removed 2 bases at V and 5 bases at J, with 22 bases between. The CDR3 runs 17 residues. Germline values: CDR1 MNHEY, CDR2 SVGEGT. The CDR3 protein is CASSYHRDSGGRDEQYF. The CDR3 DNA is TGTGCCAGCAGTTACCACCGAGATTCAGGCGGCAGGGACGAGCAGTACTTC.

The rearrangement links TRBV10-2 to TRBJ2-7; D unresolved. From germline, CDR1 is WSHSY and CDR2 SAAADI. V lost 0 bases and J 5 bases, leaving 11 bases between the germline ends. This CDR3 contains 14 residues. In DNA, the CDR3 is TGCGCCAGCAGTGAGTCGCGAGGCACGCACGAGCAGTACTTC. Its protein is CASSESRGTHEQYF.